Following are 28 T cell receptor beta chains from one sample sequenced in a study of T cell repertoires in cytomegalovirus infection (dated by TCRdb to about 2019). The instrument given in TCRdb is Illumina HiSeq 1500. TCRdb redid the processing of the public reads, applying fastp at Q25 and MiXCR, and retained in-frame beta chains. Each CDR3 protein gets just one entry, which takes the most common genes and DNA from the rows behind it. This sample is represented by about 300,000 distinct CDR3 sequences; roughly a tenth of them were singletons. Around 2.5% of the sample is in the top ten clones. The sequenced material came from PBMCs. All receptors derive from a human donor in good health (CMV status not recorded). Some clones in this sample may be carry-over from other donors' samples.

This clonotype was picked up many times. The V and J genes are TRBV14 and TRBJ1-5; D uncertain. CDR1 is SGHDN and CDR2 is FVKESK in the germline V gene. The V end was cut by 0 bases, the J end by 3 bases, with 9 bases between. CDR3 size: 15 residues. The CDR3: CASSQEHGNNQPQHF. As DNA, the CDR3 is TGTGCCAGCAGCCAAGAACACGGGAACAATCAGCCCCAGCATTTT.

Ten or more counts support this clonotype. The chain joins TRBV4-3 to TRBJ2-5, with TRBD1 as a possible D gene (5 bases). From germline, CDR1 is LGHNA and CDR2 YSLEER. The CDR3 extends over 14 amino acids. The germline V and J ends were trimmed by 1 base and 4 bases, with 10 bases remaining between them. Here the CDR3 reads CASSQAGYPETQYF. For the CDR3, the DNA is TGCGCCAGCAGCCAAGCAGGGTATCCAGAGACCCAGTACTTC.

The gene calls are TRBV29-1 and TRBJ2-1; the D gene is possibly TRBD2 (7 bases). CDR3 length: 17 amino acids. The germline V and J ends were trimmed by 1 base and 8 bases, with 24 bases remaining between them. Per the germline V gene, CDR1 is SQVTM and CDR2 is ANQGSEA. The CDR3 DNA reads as TGCAGCGTTGAAGGGGGGTTGGGGGGGGGGGCCGGGGATGAGCAGTTCTTC. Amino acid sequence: CSVEGGLGGGAGDEQFF.

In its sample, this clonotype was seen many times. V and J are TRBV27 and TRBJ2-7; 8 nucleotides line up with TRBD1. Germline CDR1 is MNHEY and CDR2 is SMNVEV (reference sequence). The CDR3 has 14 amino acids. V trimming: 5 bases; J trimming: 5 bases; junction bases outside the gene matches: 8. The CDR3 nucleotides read TGTGCCAGCAGTCCCCGACAGGGGCGGGACGAGCAGTACTTC. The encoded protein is CASSPRQGRDEQYF.

The CDR3 here is CASSPYLNEQFF. For the CDR3, the DNA is TGTGCCAGCAGCCCATATTTGAATGAGCAGTTCTTC. This chain joins TRBV6-1 and TRBJ2-1; D is undetermined. The V end lost 6 bases, the J end lost 7 bases, and 10 bases lay between the germline ends. This CDR3 has 12 residues. Germline values: CDR1 MNHNS, CDR2 SASEGT.

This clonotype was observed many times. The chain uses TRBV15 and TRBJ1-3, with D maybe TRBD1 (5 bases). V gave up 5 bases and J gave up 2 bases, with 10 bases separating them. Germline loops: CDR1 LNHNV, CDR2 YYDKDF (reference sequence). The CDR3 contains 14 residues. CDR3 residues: CATSGGMPGNTIYF. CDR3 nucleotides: TGTGCCACCAGCGGGGGTATGCCTGGAAACACCATATATTTT.

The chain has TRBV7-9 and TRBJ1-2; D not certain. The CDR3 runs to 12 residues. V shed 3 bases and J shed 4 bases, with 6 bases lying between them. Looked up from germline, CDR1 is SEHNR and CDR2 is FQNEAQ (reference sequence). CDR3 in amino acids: CASSLLPYGYTF. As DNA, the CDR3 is TGTGCCAGCAGCTTGCTGCCCTATGGCTACACCTTC.

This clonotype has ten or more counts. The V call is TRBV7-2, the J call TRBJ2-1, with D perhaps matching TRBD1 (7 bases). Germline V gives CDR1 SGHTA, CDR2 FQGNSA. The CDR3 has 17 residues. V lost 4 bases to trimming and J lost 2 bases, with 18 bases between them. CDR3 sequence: CASSSGGWGGTYNEQFF. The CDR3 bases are TGTGCCAGCAGCTCAGGGGGGTGGGGTGGAACCTACAATGAGCAGTTCTTC.

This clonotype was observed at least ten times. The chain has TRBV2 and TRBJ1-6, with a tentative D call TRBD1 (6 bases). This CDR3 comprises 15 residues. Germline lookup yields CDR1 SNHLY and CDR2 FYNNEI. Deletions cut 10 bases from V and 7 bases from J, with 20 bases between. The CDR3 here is CATTQETGVNSPLHF. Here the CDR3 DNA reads TGTGCCACGACTCAAGAGACAGGTGTGAATTCACCCCTCCACTTT. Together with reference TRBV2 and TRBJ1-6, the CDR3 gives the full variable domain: EPEVTQTPSHQVTQMGQEVILRCVPISNHLYFYWYRQILGQKVEFLVSFYNNEISEKSEIFDDQFSVERPDGSNFTLKIRSTKLEDSAMYFCATTQETGVNSPLHFGNGTRLTVT.

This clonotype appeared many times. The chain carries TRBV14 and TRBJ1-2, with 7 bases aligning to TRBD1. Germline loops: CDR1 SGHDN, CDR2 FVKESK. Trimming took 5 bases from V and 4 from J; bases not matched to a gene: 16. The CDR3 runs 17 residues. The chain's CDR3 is CASSSITGTAIFYGYTF. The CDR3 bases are TGTGCCAGCAGCTCAATAACCGGGACAGCCATTTTCTATGGCTACACCTTC.

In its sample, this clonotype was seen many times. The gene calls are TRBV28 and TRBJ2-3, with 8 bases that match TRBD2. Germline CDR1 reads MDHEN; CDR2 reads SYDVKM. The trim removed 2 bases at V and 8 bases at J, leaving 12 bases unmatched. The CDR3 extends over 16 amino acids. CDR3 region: CASSLGGRGVQGTQYF. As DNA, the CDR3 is TGTGCCAGCAGTTTAGGAGGGCGGGGGGTACAGGGTACGCAGTATTTT.

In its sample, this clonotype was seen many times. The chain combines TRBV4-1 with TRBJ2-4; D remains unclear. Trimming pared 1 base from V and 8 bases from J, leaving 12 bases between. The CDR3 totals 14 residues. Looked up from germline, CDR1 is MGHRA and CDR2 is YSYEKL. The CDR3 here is CASSQGSGAHIQYF. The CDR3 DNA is TGCGCCAGCAGCCAAGGCTCGGGTGCCCACATTCAGTACTTC.

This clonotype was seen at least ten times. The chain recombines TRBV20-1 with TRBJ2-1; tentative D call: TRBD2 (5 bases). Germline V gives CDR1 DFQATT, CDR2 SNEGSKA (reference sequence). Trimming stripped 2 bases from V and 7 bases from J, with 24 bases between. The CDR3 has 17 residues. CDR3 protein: CSARSPRRLAEFNEQFF. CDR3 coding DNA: TGCAGTGCTAGATCCCCACGCCGCCTAGCCGAATTTAATGAGCAGTTCTTC.

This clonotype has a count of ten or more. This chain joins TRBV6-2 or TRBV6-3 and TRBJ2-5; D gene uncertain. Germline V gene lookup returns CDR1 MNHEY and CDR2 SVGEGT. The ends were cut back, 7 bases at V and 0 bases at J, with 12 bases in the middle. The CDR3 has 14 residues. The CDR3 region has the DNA TGTGCCAGCAAAAGAAGCCGGGACCAAGAGACCCAGTACTTC. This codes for CASKRSRDQETQYF.

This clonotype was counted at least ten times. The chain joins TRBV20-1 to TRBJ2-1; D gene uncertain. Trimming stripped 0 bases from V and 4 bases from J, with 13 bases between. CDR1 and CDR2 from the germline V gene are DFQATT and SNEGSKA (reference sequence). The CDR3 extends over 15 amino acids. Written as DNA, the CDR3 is TGCAGTGCTAGAGATCCGGCAGGAGATTACAATGAGCAGTTCTTC. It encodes CSARDPAGDYNEQFF.

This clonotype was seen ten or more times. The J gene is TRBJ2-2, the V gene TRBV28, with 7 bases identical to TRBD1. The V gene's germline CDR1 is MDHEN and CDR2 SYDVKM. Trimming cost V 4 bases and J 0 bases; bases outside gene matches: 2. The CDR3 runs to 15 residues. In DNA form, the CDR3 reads TGTGCCAGCAGTTCCGGACAGGCGAACACCGGGGAGCTGTTTTTT. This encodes CASSSGQANTGELFF.

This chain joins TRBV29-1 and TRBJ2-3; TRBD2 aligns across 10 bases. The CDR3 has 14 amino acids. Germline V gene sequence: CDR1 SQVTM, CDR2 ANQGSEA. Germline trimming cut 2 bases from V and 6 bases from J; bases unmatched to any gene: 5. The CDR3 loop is CSVEKRGGSDTQYF. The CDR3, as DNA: TGCAGCGTTGAAAAGCGGGGGGGCAGTGATACGCAGTATTTT.

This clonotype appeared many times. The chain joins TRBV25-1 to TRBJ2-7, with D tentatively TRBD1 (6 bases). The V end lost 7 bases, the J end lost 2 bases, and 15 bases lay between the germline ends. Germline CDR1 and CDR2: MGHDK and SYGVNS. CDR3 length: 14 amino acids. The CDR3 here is CASTPSGTPYEQYV. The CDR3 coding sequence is TGTGCCAGCACCCCCTCCGGGACACCCTACGAGCAGTACGTC.

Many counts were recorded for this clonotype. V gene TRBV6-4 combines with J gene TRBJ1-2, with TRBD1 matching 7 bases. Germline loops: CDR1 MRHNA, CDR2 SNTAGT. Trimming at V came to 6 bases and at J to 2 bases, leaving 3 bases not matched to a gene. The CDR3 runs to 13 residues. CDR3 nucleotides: TGTGCCAGCAGCCCAGGGGGGAACTATGGCTACACCTTC. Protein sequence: CASSPGGNYGYTF.

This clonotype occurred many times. This CDR3 is CASSLEMPSSYEQYV. The DNA of the CDR3 is TGTGCCAGCAGCTTGGAGATGCCTAGCTCCTACGAGCAGTACGTC. The chain employs TRBV7-8 and TRBJ2-7, with D uncertain. Per germline, CDR1 SGHVS and CDR2 FQNEAQ. The length of the CDR3 is 15 residues. The germline V and J ends were trimmed by 3 bases and 0 bases, with 12 bases remaining between them.

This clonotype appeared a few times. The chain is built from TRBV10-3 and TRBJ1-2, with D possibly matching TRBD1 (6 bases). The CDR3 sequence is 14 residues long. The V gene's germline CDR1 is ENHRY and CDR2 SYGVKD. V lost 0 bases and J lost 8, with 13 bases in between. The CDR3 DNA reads TGTGCCATCAGTGAGTCGAAGGGGGGACGAGGCTACACCTTC. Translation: CAISESKGGRGYTF.

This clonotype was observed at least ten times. CDR3: CASSLGRDRVNYGYTF. The CDR3, as DNA: TGTGCCAGCAGCTTAGGGCGGGACAGGGTGAACTATGGCTACACCTTC. V is TRBV7-9 and J is TRBJ1-2; 9 bases are shared with TRBD1. The CDR3 spans 16 residues. V dropped 1 base and J dropped 2; count of bases not matched to a gene: 5. CDR1 and CDR2 (germline): SEHNR, FQNEAQ (reference sequence).

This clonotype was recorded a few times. The CDR3 DNA reads TGCAGTGCTTCAAGCGGGGGCAACTCCTACGAGCAGTACTTC. This gives the protein CSASSGGNSYEQYF. V and J are TRBV20-1 and TRBJ2-7; 8 bases are shared with TRBD2. This CDR3 is built from 14 residues. V shed 5 bases, J shed 0 bases, and the junction held 6 bases outside the gene matches. Germline lookup yields CDR1 DFQATT and CDR2 SNEGSKA (reference sequence).

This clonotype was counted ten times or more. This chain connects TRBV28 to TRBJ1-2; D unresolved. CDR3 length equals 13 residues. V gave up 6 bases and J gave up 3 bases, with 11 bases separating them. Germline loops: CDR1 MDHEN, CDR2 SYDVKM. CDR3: CASSSSMDYGYTF. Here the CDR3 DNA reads TGTGCCAGCAGCTCGTCCATGGACTATGGCTACACCTTC.

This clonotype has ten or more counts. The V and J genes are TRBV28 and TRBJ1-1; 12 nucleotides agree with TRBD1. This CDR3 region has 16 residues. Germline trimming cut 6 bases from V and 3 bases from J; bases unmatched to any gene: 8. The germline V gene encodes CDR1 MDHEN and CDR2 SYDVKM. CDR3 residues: CASSLPGQGADTEAFF. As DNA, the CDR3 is TGTGCCAGCAGCCTACCGGGACAGGGGGCCGACACTGAAGCTTTCTTT. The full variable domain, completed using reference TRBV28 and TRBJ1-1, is DVKVTQSSRYLVKRTGEKVFLECVQDMDHENMFWYRQDPGLGLRLIYFSYDVKMKEKGDIPEGYSVSREKKERFSLILESASTNQTSMYLCASSLPGQGADTEAFFGQGTRLTVV.

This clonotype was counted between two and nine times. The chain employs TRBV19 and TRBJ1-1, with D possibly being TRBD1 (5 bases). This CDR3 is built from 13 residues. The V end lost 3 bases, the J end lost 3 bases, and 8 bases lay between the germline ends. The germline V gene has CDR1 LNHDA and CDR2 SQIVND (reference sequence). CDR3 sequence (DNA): TGTGCCAGTAGTATGGACATGCACACTGAAGCTTTCTTT. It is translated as CASSMDMHTEAFF.

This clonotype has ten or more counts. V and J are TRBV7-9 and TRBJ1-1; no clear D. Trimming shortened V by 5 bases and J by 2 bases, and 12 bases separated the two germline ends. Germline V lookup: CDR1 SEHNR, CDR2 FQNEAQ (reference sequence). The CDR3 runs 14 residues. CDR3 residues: CASSLSTGNTEAFF. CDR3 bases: TGTGCCAGCAGCCTATCGACGGGTAACACTGAAGCTTTCTTT.

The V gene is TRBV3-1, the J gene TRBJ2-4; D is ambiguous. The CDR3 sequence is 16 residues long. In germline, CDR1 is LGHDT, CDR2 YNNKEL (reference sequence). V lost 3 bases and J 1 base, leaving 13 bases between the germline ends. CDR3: CASSHSSTGAKNIQYF. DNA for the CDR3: TGTGCCAGCAGCCATTCCTCCACTGGGGCCAAAAACATTCAGTACTTC.